This is a list of T cell receptor beta chains from one sample in a study of cytomegalovirus exposure and HLA in healthy donors. Generated by immunoSEQ multiplex PCR, the TCRdb table keeps only in-frame clones and is missing some. The data hold about 90,000 clones, with 55% to 85% observed a single time. The specimen sequenced was PBMCs. The receptors derive from a woman aged 18-30 years in good health and CMV-seropositive. Each CDR3 is given with its conserved first and last residue. D genes are given only for firm matches. The size entry is marked missing in some rows and otherwise reads once, few, many or a size class.

DNA: TGTGCCAGCATGGGGTTATCTCCGGGGACCCTCCACTTT
CDR3: CASMGLSPGTLHF
D: .
J: TRBJ1-6
size: .
V: TRBV6-1

DNA: TGTGCCAGCAGCTTAGGGCAGTCCTACGAGCAGTACTTC
CDR3: CASSLGQSYEQYF
D: .
J: TRBJ2-7
size: .
V: TRBV11-3

DNA: TGTGCCAGCAGGTGGGACAGGGAGGACGCGCCGCAGTATTTT
CDR3: CASRWDREDAPQYF
D: TRBD1
J: TRBJ2-3
size: .
V: TRBV5-6

DNA: TGTGCCAGTAGTCCTTCCTCTGGAAACACCATATATTTT
CDR3: CASSPSSGNTIYF
D: .
J: TRBJ1-3
size: .
V: TRBV19

DNA: TGTGCCAGCAGCGCAAGCCTGGGACTAGCGGGAGATTCGTACGAGCAGTACTTC
CDR3: CASSASLGLAGDSYEQYF
D: TRBD2
J: TRBJ2-7
size: .
V: TRBV7-6

DNA: TGTGCCAGTAGGGTAGGGGGAGGGCTTACTAGTCAGTTCTTC
CDR3: CASRVGGGLTSQFF
D: .
J: TRBJ2-1
size: .
V: TRBV19

DNA: TGTGCCAGCACCGGAGGGGAAACCCCCTACGAGCAGTACTTC
CDR3: CASTGGETPYEQYF
D: .
J: TRBJ2-7
size: .
V: TRBV9

DNA: TGTGCCAGCAGTTCCCCTAGACGGGAGCAGTACTTC
CDR3: CASSSPRREQYF
D: .
J: TRBJ2-7
size: few
V: TRBV27

DNA: TGTGCCAGCAGTTACTCGGGACAGTTGAACACTGAAGCTTTCTTT
CDR3: CASSYSGQLNTEAFF
D: TRBD1
J: TRBJ1-1
size: few
V: TRBV6-5

DNA: TGTGCCAGCTCACCACCTCGGGGGGCTGCGGGGACTAATGAAAAACTGTTTTTT
CDR3: CASSPPRGAAGTNEKLFF
D: .
J: TRBJ1-4
size: .
V: TRBV18

DNA: TGTGCCAGCAGCACAATGGGGGGCGGGAGCTTCGGCACAGATACGCAGTATTTT
CDR3: CASSTMGGGSFGTDTQYF
D: .
J: TRBJ2-3
size: .
V: TRBV11-2

DNA: TGTGCCAGCAGCGTATGGGCGGGGGAGCAGTACTTC
CDR3: CASSVWAGEQYF
D: .
J: TRBJ2-7
size: .
V: TRBV9

DNA: TGTGCCAGCAGCTCGGACAGCTCCTATAATTCACCCCTCCACTTT
CDR3: CASSSDSSYNSPLHF
D: .
J: TRBJ1-6
size: few
V: TRBV7-2

DNA: TGTGCCAGCAGGAGGACAGGGGGCTACGAGCAGTACTTC
CDR3: CASRRTGGYEQYF
D: TRBD1
J: TRBJ2-7
size: .
V: TRBV14

DNA: TGTGCCAGCAGCCTACCTGGGGCGGGGGGTCCAGAGACCCAGTACTTC
CDR3: CASSLPGAGGPETQYF
D: TRBD2
J: TRBJ2-5
size: .
V: TRBV4-2

DNA: TGTGCCAGCAGTTTAGGCCAGGGAAATGGCTACACCTTC
CDR3: CASSLGQGNGYTF
D: .
J: TRBJ1-2
size: .
V: TRBV27

DNA: TGTGCCAGCAGCCAAGCCCGGGACAGATTCCAAGAGACCCAGTACTTC
CDR3: CASSQARDRFQETQYF
D: TRBD1
J: TRBJ2-5
size: .
V: TRBV14

DNA: TGCGCCAGCAGCCCCGACAGGGGACCTGGAAACACCATATATTTT
CDR3: CASSPDRGPGNTIYF
D: TRBD1
J: TRBJ1-3
size: .
V: TRBV4-3

DNA: TGTGCCAGCAGCTTAATATTCCCCACAGATACGCAGTATTTT
CDR3: CASSLIFPTDTQYF
D: .
J: TRBJ2-3
size: .
V: TRBV7-9

DNA: TGTGCCAGCAGCTCTCGAGGAGGTAACAATGAGCAGTTCTTC
CDR3: CASSSRGGNNEQFF
D: .
J: TRBJ2-1
size: .
V: TRBV9

DNA: TGTGCCAGCAGTTTGGCAGGGTCCCGCTATGGCTACACCTTC
CDR3: CASSLAGSRYGYTF
D: .
J: TRBJ1-2
size: .
V: TRBV27

DNA: TGTGCCAGCTCACCAGGGGGGAATCAGCCCCAGCATTTT
CDR3: CASSPGGNQPQHF
D: .
J: TRBJ1-5
size: .
V: TRBV18

DNA: TGCGCCAGCAGCCAAGCAGTAGGACAGGGGACTGCTGGGGCCAACGTCCTGACTTTC
CDR3: CASSQAVGQGTAGANVLTF
D: TRBD1
J: TRBJ2-6
size: .
V: TRBV4-3

DNA: TGTGCCAGCAGTGAATTCGGGACAGGGGGCGCGGAGACCCAGTACTTC
CDR3: CASSEFGTGGAETQYF
D: TRBD1
J: TRBJ2-5
size: many
V: TRBV25-1

DNA: TGCGCCAGCAGCCTCCTGAGGGAAGCTTCTAATGAAAAACTGTTTTTT
CDR3: CASSLLREASNEKLFF
D: .
J: TRBJ1-4
size: few
V: TRBV4-1

DNA: TGCGCCAGCAGCTGGGGGACAGGGTCCTACAATGAGCAGTTCTTC
CDR3: CASSWGTGSYNEQFF
D: TRBD1
J: TRBJ2-1
size: .
V: TRBV5-1

DNA: TGTGCCAGCAGTTATTCCGGGACTAGCGACTACGAGCAGTACTTC
CDR3: CASSYSGTSDYEQYF
D: TRBD2
J: TRBJ2-7
size: few
V: TRBV6-5